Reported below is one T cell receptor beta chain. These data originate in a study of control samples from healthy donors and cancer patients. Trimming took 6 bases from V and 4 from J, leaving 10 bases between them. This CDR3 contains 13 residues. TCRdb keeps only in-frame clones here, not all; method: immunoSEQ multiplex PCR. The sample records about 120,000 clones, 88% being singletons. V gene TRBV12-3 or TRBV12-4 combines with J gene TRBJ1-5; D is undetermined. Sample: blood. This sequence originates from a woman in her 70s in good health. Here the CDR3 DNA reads TGTGCCAGCAGCCATGACACAAATCAGCCCCAGCATTTT. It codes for CASSHDTNQPQHF.